These 8 T cell receptor beta chains came from one sample sequenced in a study of Graves' ophthalmopathy and Graves' hyperthyroidism. RNA transcripts served as template for amplifying TCR beta CDR3 sequences. Scientists carried out first-round RT-PCR using HTBI primers and then a second-round multiplex PCR. TCRdb re-called the multiplex PCR reads through MiXCR, storing one row per CDR3 protein. The sample lists 600,000 to 700,000 distinct CDR3 sequences, about two fifths occurring once. Sequenced: peripheral blood. Receptor source: an adult man with Graves' ophthalmopathy.

V gene TRBV29-1 combines with J gene TRBJ2-5; tentatively, D is TRBD1 (6 bases). Germline loops: CDR1 SQVTM, CDR2 ANQGSEA. The CDR3 totals 14 residues. The CDR3 bases are TGCAGTGATAGGGACACGCCGAAGGTAGAGACCCAGTACTTC. Its translation is CSDRDTPKVETQYF.

Details on this clonotype: A single base separates this from a much larger clone, so it may be a read error. The chain combines TRBV5-1 with TRBJ1-4, with 8 bases fitting TRBD1. Germline V gene sequence: CDR1 SGHRS, CDR2 YFSETQ. The CDR3 is 15 amino acids. In DNA, the CDR3 is TGCGCCAGCAGCACCTGGACAGGGACTAATGAAAGACTGTTTTTT. Translation gives CASSTWTGTNERLFF.

This clonotype was recorded many times. This chain links TRBV20-1 with TRBJ2-5; D perhaps matches TRBD2 (6 bases). V lost 4 bases, J lost 5 bases, and 11 bases lay in between. The CDR3 runs 12 residues. Per the germline V gene, CDR1 is DFQATT and CDR2 is SNEGSKA (reference sequence). The CDR3: CSAMRGGETQYF. The CDR3 DNA reads TGCAGTGCTATGCGCGGAGGGGAGACCCAGTACTTC.

The chain has TRBV15 and TRBJ2-7; no clear D. CDR1 and CDR2 from the germline V gene are LNHNV and YYDKDF (reference sequence). Deletions cut 3 bases from V and 1 base from J, with 16 bases between. The CDR3 totals 16 residues. The CDR3 DNA reads as TGTGCCACCAGCAGCCGTCCGGGCCAACTTTCCTACGAGCAGTACTTC. This gives the protein CATSSRPGQLSYEQYF.

There are many counts of this clonotype. This chain connects TRBV2 to TRBJ2-2, with TRBD2 as a possible D gene (5 bases). Trimming pared 7 bases from V and 6 bases from J, leaving 12 bases between. Germline V lookup: CDR1 SNHLY, CDR2 FYNNEI. The CDR3 sequence is 13 residues long. The CDR3 nucleotides read TGTGCCAGCAAAGGTGGAGGTTCCGGGGAGCTGTTTTTT. Its translation: CASKGGGSGELFF.

This clonotype was picked up one time. The CDR3 nucleotides read TGTGCCAGCAGCCAATGGGGAGAGAACACCATATATTTT. This sequence encodes CASSQWGENTIYF. The genes are TRBV11-1 and TRBJ1-3; D unresolved. This CDR3 has 13 residues. Trimming removed 5 bases at V and 7 bases at J, with 12 bases between. Germline V CDR1 and CDR2: SGHAT, FQDESV (reference sequence).

This clonotype was detected only once. The genes are TRBV10-3 and TRBJ2-2; D remains unclear. The length of the CDR3 is 15 residues. V was pared by 10 bases and J by 7 bases, with 22 bases between. CDR1 ENHRY and CDR2 SYGVKD come from the germline V gene. CDR3 amino acids: CASSFSSRGNGELFF. CDR3 sequence (DNA): TGTGCCAGCAGCTTCAGTAGCCGAGGAAACGGGGAGCTGTTTTTT.

This clonotype was seen a few times. The chain couples TRBV13 to TRBJ2-2; D could derive from TRBD1 or TRBD2 (5 bases each). With 7 bases removed from V and 3 bases from J, the gap between germline ends came to 18 bases. CDR1 is PRHDT and CDR2 is FYEKMQ in the germline V gene (reference sequence). This CDR3 comprises 16 residues. Here the CDR3 DNA reads TGTGCCAGCATCCAAACGGGGCTAAGGTACACCGGGGAGCTGTTTTTT. Its protein is CASIQTGLRYTGELFF. Using reference TRBV13 and TRBJ2-2 for the parts outside the CDR3, the full variable domain is AAGVIQSPRHLIKEKRETATLKCYPIPRHDTVYWYQQGPGQDPQFLISFYEKMQSDKGSIPDRFSAQQFSDYHSELNMSSLELGDSALYFCASIQTGLRYTGELFFGEGSRLTVL.